The rows below give T cell receptor beta chains drawn from one sample of a study of T cells after yellow fever vaccination. TCRdb reprocessed the 5' RACE reads via MiXCR and lists one record per CDR3 protein. Here the sample spans 300,000 to 450,000 distinct CDR3 sequences, around 8.1% being singletons. The source material was PBMCs, sampled about 49 days after the first yellow fever vaccination. All receptors derive from a man aged 18 to 30 who received the YFV17D yellow fever vaccine. Both conserved end residues are part of each CDR3. Fields, in order: J gene, CDR3 length, clone size, D gene, V gene, CDR3 DNA, CDR3 protein. D genes are given only for firm matches. Rows give clone size only sometimes, using once, few, many, or a class for an expanded clone.

TRBJ2-7,19,-,TRBD2,TRBV3-1,TGTGCCAGCAGCCCCGGACTAGCGGGGGCCCCGTTTCGGGTATACGAGCAGTACTTC,CASSPGLAGAPFRVYEQYF
TRBJ2-5,13,few,TRBD1,TRBV29-1,TGCAGCGTGGACGGGACAGCTCAAGAGACCCAGTACTTC,CSVDGTAQETQYF
TRBJ2-5,19,few,-,TRBV21-1,TGTGCCAGCAGCAAAGTATCTAGGTTGGCTAGCGGGGGGGTTGAGACCCAGTACTTC,CASSKVSRLASGGVETQYF
TRBJ2-7,14,many,-,TRBV5-1,TGCGCCAGCAGCTCGCAGGGTATTATCTACGAGCAGTACTTC,CASSSQGIIYEQYF
TRBJ2-5,13,-,-,TRBV10-3,TGTGCCATCACGGCAGCGGGCCAAGAGACCCAGTACTTC,CAITAAGQETQYF
TRBJ2-1,15,-,TRBD1,TRBV24-1,TGTGCCACCGCCCCGGGACAGGGTGTTTTTCATGAGCAGTTCTTC,CATAPGQGVFHEQFF
TRBJ2-7,14,many,-,TRBV5-1,TGCGCCAGCAGCTTGACAGGGAAGAACACCGAGCAGTACTTC,CASSLTGKNTEQYF
TRBJ1-5,18,-,TRBD1,TRBV11-2,TGTGCCAGCAGCTTAGAGGGGACAGGGTCGAGGAGCAATCAGCCCCAGCATTTT,CASSLEGTGSRSNQPQHF
TRBJ1-5,14,few,TRBD1,TRBV20-1,TGCAGTGCTCGAGGGACAGGGGGGGCTCGGCCCCAGCATTTT,CSARGTGGARPQHF
TRBJ1-1,16,few,-,TRBV5-1,TGCGCCACCCAAAGAGGCACTGAAGCTTTCGACGCTGAAGCTTTCTTT,CATQRGTEAFDAEAFF
TRBJ2-1,15,few,TRBD2,TRBV5-1,TGCGCCAGCAGCTTGTCGGTAGCGGGGCTCAATGAGCAGTTCTTC,CASSLSVAGLNEQFF
TRBJ1-5,14,-,TRBD1,TRBV3-1,TGTGCCAGCAGCCAGGACAGGGTTAGTCAGCCCCAGCATTTT,CASSQDRVSQPQHF
TRBJ2-1,15,-,TRBD2,TRBV20-1,TGCAGTGCTAGGCCGACGGGGGGGCCCGACAATGAGCAGTTCTTC,CSARPTGGPDNEQFF
TRBJ2-2,12,many,TRBD2,TRBV20-1,TGCAGCGCAAAGCGGGGTACCGGGGAGCTGTTTTTT,CSAKRGTGELFF
TRBJ1-2,16,-,TRBD1,TRBV6-4,TGTGCCAGCAGGACCCGAGACAGGGGACGGGTCTATGGCTACACCTTC,CASRTRDRGRVYGYTF
TRBJ2-7,13,-,TRBD2,TRBV2,TGTGCCAGCACGTTTAGCGGGGGCTACGAGCAGTACTTC,CASTFSGGYEQYF
TRBJ1-1,13,many,-,TRBV12-3/TRBV12-4,TGTGCCAGCAGTTCGGGGCAATACACTGAAGCTTTCTTT,CASSSGQYTEAFF
TRBJ2-1,17,few,-,TRBV21-1,TGTGCCAGCAGCAATTGTCTCGTGCAGGGGCGGGTCACTGTGCAGTTCTTC,CASSNCLVQGRVTVQFF
TRBJ2-1,11,few,-,TRBV7-2,TGTGCCAGCAGCCCCGTCTATGAGCAGTTCTTC,CASSPVYEQFF
TRBJ2-7,12,-,TRBD2,TRBV7-7,TGTGCCGTCGGGGGGGAAACCTACGAGCAGTACTTC,CAVGGETYEQYF
TRBJ2-3,17,-,-,TRBV19,TGTGCCAGTAGTGAACCTTACAGGGCAAGTAAGACAGATACGCAGTATTTT,CASSEPYRASKTDTQYF
TRBJ1-5,14,many,-,TRBV12-3/TRBV12-4,TGTGCCAGCAGTACCCAGGGTTCTAATCAGCCCCAGCATTTT,CASSTQGSNQPQHF
TRBJ2-3,12,many,-,TRBV7-2,TGTGCCAGCAGCTTAGTTGGGGATACGCAGTATTTT,CASSLVGDTQYF
TRBJ1-2,15,few,-,TRBV7-9,TGTGCCAGCAGCGCCACGACAAGGGCGAACTATGGCTACACCTTC,CASSATTRANYGYTF
TRBJ2-2,16,-,TRBD2,TRBV20-1,TGCAGTGCTAGAGATTCGGGACGGGGGGTTAACGGGGAGCTGTTTTTT,CSARDSGRGVNGELFF
TRBJ1-1,15,-,-,TRBV20-1,TGCAGTGCTAGAGGGGGCAGCGGGGTTTCTCCTGAAGCTTTCTTT,CSARGGSGVSPEAFF
TRBJ2-1,13,few,-,TRBV7-2,TGTGCCAGCAGCTTGGGTGCAGTGAATGAGCAGTTCTTC,CASSLGAVNEQFF
TRBJ2-5,15,-,-,TRBV4-1,TGCGCCAGCAGCCAGGACTCCCGGGAAGAAGAGACCCAGTACTTC,CASSQDSREEETQYF
TRBJ2-3,16,-,TRBD2,TRBV5-1,TGCGCCAGCAGCTCACTAGCGGGGGGGCATTCGAATACGCAGTATTTT,CASSSLAGGHSNTQYF
TRBJ2-3,15,few,-,TRBV5-4,TGTGCCAGCAGCTTGGAAGGGGCGCGGAGAGATACGCAGTATTTT,CASSLEGARRDTQYF
TRBJ1-4,13,-,-,TRBV12-3/TRBV12-4,TGTGCCAGCAGACCCGGTTACAGTGAAAAACTGTTTTTT,CASRPGYSEKLFF
TRBJ2-5,15,few,TRBD2,TRBV9,TGTGCCAGCAGCGAGACTAGCGGGGGGCTGGAGACCCAGTACTTC,CASSETSGGLETQYF